The 9 T cell receptor beta chains below come from one sample, sequenced in a study of cytomegalovirus exposure and HLA in healthy donors. This table comes from immunoSEQ multiplex PCR, and its TCRdb copy is limited to in-frame clones, with some not included. The data show approximately 120,000 clones, 89% seen once. Sequenced sample: PBMCs. These receptors originate from a woman aged 18 to 35 in good health and CMV-seronegative.

This clone was counted only a few times. The chain joins TRBV19 to TRBJ1-2; no clear D. The CDR3 consists of 13 residues. Germline assignment: CDR1 LNHDA and CDR2 SQIVND (reference sequence). The V end was cut by 8 bases, the J end by 4 bases, with 14 bases between. Written as DNA, the CDR3 is TGTGCCAGTTCCCTAGGTGGAAGCTATGGCTACACCTTC. Amino acid sequence: CASSLGGSYGYTF.

This chain uses TRBV28 with TRBJ1-5; D is undetermined. The CDR3 sequence is 17 residues long. The V end lost 6 bases, the J end lost 1 base, and 19 bases lay between the germline ends. Germline CDR1 MDHEN, CDR2 SYDVKM. This CDR3 is CASRPSFATMSNQPQHF. The DNA for the CDR3 is TGTGCCAGCAGGCCGTCGTTTGCGACTATGAGCAATCAGCCCCAGCATTTT.

The V and J genes are TRBV7-9 and TRBJ2-1, with D uncertain. Germline V gene sequence: CDR1 SEHNR, CDR2 FQNEAQ (reference sequence). V dropped 4 bases and J dropped 5 bases, with 9 bases sitting between them. The CDR3 runs 13 residues. CDR3: CASSSRGDNEQFF. CDR3 nucleotides: TGTGCCAGCAGCTCCCGAGGAGACAATGAGCAGTTCTTC.

The chain combines TRBV27 with TRBJ2-7; 7 nucleotides agree with TRBD1. J gave up 4 bases and V 5 bases, and 5 bases lay outside the gene matches. The germline V gene has CDR1 MNHEY and CDR2 SMNVEV (reference sequence). This CDR3 has 13 amino acids. CDR3 DNA sequence: TGTGCCAGCAGTAACGGACAGGCTTACGAGCAGTACTTC. This gives the protein CASSNGQAYEQYF.

J is TRBJ2-7 and V is TRBV7-6; D is perhaps TRBD1 (5 bases). Germline V gene sequence: CDR1 SGHVS, CDR2 FNYEAQ. The CDR3 loop spans 13 amino acids. The V and J ends lost 0 bases and 4 bases respectively, with 7 bases between them. CDR3: CASSLAKGYEQYF. In DNA, the CDR3 is TGTGCCAGCAGCTTAGCAAAGGGGTACGAGCAGTACTTC.

CDR3 in DNA: TGTGCCAGCAGCGTAGAGGGACAGGGGCCTGGAAACACCATATATTTT. It translates to CASSVEGQGPGNTIYF. The chain has TRBV9 and TRBJ1-3; TRBD1 agrees at 10 bases. Trimming took 0 bases from V and 2 from J; bases not matched to a gene: 2. Germline V gene data show CDR1 as SGDLS and CDR2 as YYNGEE. The CDR3 loop spans 16 amino acids.

The CDR3: CASSLGQQGAGDEQFF. The CDR3 DNA follows: TGTGCCAGCAGCTTAGGCCAACAGGGGGCCGGGGATGAGCAGTTCTTC. The genes are TRBV7-8 and TRBJ2-1; 9 bases line up with TRBD1. The CDR3 extends over 16 amino acids. Germline V gene lookup returns CDR1 SGHVS and CDR2 FQNEAQ. Trimming cost V 1 base and J 8 bases; bases outside gene matches: 9.

The V and J genes are TRBV7-2 and TRBJ2-1, with 8 bases fitting TRBD2. V gave up 1 base and J gave up 2 bases; unmatched junction bases: 4. This CDR3 region has 16 residues. Germline V gives CDR1 SGHTA, CDR2 FQGNSA. The CDR3 region is CASSLDSGVTYNEQFF. The CDR3 DNA sequence: TGTGCCAGCAGCTTAGATAGCGGGGTCACCTACAATGAGCAGTTCTTC.

This clone was detected once. The chain recombines TRBV30 with TRBJ1-1; D is unresolved. The CDR3 is made up of 12 amino acids. Germline V lookup: CDR1 GTSNPN, CDR2 SVGIG (reference sequence). V was shortened by 2 bases and J by 2 bases, with 6 bases between the two germline ends. This CDR3 is CAWSPFNTEAFF. The CDR3 coding sequence is TGTGCCTGGAGTCCCTTCAACACTGAAGCTTTCTTT.